Shown below are 32 T cell receptor beta chains from a single sample sequenced in a study of T cell repertoires in cytomegalovirus infection. TCRdb re-derived calls from the reads in MiXCR, one entry per CDR3 protein. Of some 700,000 distinct CDR3 sequences in the sample, roughly 36% were seen once. Which antigens these TCRs recognize remains unknown. Sequences were derived from cultured PBMCs, sampled from culture after CMV antigen stimulation. The origin of the receptors is a human donor in good health (CMV status not recorded). Some clones in this sample may be carry-over from other donors' samples.

The chain combines TRBV7-6 with TRBJ2-1; TRBD1 matches 7 bases. The CDR3 extends over 12 amino acids. Germline V gene lookup returns CDR1 SGHVS and CDR2 FNYEAQ. The V gene end was trimmed by 5 bases and the J gene end by 12 bases; junction bases not matched to a gene: 7. Here the CDR3 DNA reads TGTGCCAGCAGCACCAACCGGGACAGGCAGTTCTTC. Translation gives CASSTNRDRQFF. Full variable domain (outside the CDR3, taken from reference TRBV7-6 and TRBJ2-1): GAGVSQSPRYKVTKRGQDVALRCDPISGHVSLYWYRQALGQGPEFLTYFNYEAQQDKSGLPNDRFSAERPEGSISTLTIQRTEQRDSAMYRCASSTNRDRQFFGPGTRLTVL.

The gene calls are TRBV7-6 and TRBJ2-3, with 7 bases identical to TRBD1. CDR3 length: 13 amino acids. Germline trimming cut 5 bases from V and 10 bases from J; bases unmatched to any gene: 9. CDR1 SGHVS and CDR2 FNYEAQ come from the germline V gene. The CDR3 protein is CASSPRGLGAQYF. DNA for the CDR3: TGTGCCAGCAGCCCAAGGGGGCTTGGTGCGCAGTATTTT.

The chain recombines TRBV19 with TRBJ2-5; tentatively, D is TRBD2 (5 bases). The germline gives CDR1 LNHDA, CDR2 SQIVND (reference sequence). The CDR3 is 15 amino acids. V dropped 5 bases and J dropped 4 bases, with 17 bases sitting between them. CDR3 in DNA: TGTGCCAGTAGTCCCGTTGAGGGAGTAGGAGAGACCCAGTACTTC. This translates into CASSPVEGVGETQYF.

This clonotype was detected a few times. CDR3 nucleotide sequence: TGTGCCAGCAGCTCCGACTATAACACAGATACGCAGTATTTT. Its protein is CASSSDYNTDTQYF. The chain uses TRBV11-2 and TRBJ2-3, with a possible D match to TRBD2 (5 bases). CDR1 and CDR2 (germline): SGHAT, FQNNGV. There are 14 residues in the CDR3. V lost 4 bases and J lost 2, with 10 bases in between.

This clonotype occurred many times. V and J are TRBV2 and TRBJ2-4; 8 bases align to TRBD1. The V gene's germline CDR1 is SNHLY and CDR2 FYNNEI. V lost 6 bases, J lost 1 base, and 5 bases stayed unmatched. CDR3 size: 15 residues. In nucleotides, the CDR3 is TGTGCCAGCAGGTCAGGGGGCGCCGCCAAAAACATTCAGTACTTC. Its translation: CASRSGGAAKNIQYF.

By its share, this clonotype is medium-sized. This chain joins TRBV7-2 and TRBJ1-1; D gene unclear. Germline V gene data show CDR1 as SGHTA and CDR2 as FQGNSA. Trimming removed 1 base from V and 1 base from J, with 13 bases in between. The CDR3 length is 16 residues. CDR3 in DNA: TGTGCCAGCAGCTTAGTAGGGCTCTTGCGGAACACTGAAGCTTTCTTT. Translated, it gives CASSLVGLLRNTEAFF.

This clonotype was counted at least ten times. The V call is TRBV7-2, the J call TRBJ2-5, with 7 bases lining up with TRBD1. From germline, CDR1 is SGHTA and CDR2 FQGNSA. The trim removed 4 bases at V and 4 bases at J, leaving 15 bases unmatched. The length of the CDR3 is 17 residues. The CDR3 bases are TGTGCCAGCAGCTCAACCGCGGAACCCGGGACAGTAGAGACCCAGTACTTC. Amino acid sequence: CASSSTAEPGTVETQYF.

The chain couples TRBV7-9 to TRBJ1-4; the match to TRBD1 covers 8 bases. V shed 5 bases, J shed 8 bases, and the junction held 7 bases outside the gene matches. This CDR3 is built from 14 residues. Germline-derived CDR1 and CDR2 are SEHNR and FQNEAQ (reference sequence). The chain's CDR3 is CASSRGQDKEKLFF. Here the CDR3 DNA reads TGTGCCAGCAGCCGGGGACAGGACAAGGAAAAACTGTTTTTT.

The V call is TRBV4-2, the J call TRBJ2-3, with TRBD1 as a possible D gene (6 bases). Between the trimmed V and J ends, which lost 3 bases and 5 bases, there was a span of 21 bases. Germline CDR1 and CDR2: LGHNA and YNFKEQ. The CDR3 loop spans 17 amino acids. CDR3 loop: CASSQGFDKGVRDTQYF. The CDR3 DNA reads as TGTGCCAGCAGCCAGGGCTTCGACAAGGGGGTGAGAGATACGCAGTATTTT.

The chain combines TRBV7-9 with TRBJ2-3; D is unclear. The length of the CDR3 is 16 residues. Per the germline V gene, CDR1 is SEHNR and CDR2 is FQNEAQ (reference sequence). The ends were cut back, 5 bases at V and 0 bases at J, with 15 bases in the middle. The CDR3 DNA reads TGTGCCAGCAGCATCCCCGGGCTGATTAGCACAGATACGCAGTATTTT. Translation gives CASSIPGLISTDTQYF.

This clonotype was found a few times. The chain combines TRBV11-2 with TRBJ1-1; 11 nucleotides match TRBD1. V shed 0 bases, J shed 1 base, and the junction held 10 bases outside the gene matches. The CDR3 contains 19 residues. Germline values: CDR1 SGHAT, CDR2 FQNNGV. Here the CDR3 reads CASSLDMDRGLIGNTEAFF. The CDR3, as DNA: TGTGCCAGCAGCTTAGATATGGACAGGGGGCTTATCGGGAACACTGAAGCTTTCTTT. Filled out from reference TRBV11-2 and TRBJ1-1, the complete variable domain reads EAGVAQSPRYKIIEKRQSVAFWCNPISGHATLYWYQQILGQGPKLLIQFQNNGVVDDSQLPKDRFSAERLKGVDSTLKIQPAKLEDSAVYLCASSLDMDRGLIGNTEAFFGQGTRLTVV.

CDR3: CSARLGGRTVEQFF. In nucleotides, the CDR3 is TGCAGTGCCCGCTTAGGCGGGAGGACGGTTGAGCAGTTCTTC. The V and J genes are TRBV20-1 and TRBJ2-1, with 8 nucleotides matching TRBD2. The trim removed 6 bases at V and 9 bases at J, leaving 13 bases unmatched. Per the germline V gene, CDR1 is DFQATT and CDR2 is SNEGSKA (reference sequence). The CDR3 is 14 residues long.

This clonotype was seen a handful of times. The chain recombines TRBV7-6 with TRBJ2-5; 8 bases line up with TRBD2. The CDR3 covers 15 residues. The V and J ends lost 3 bases and 0 bases, in that order; junction bases with no gene match: 3. Germline lookup yields CDR1 SGHVS and CDR2 FNYEAQ. The CDR3 DNA sequence: TGTGCCAGCAGCTTTCCGCGGGAGGACCAAGAGACCCAGTACTTC. This gives the protein CASSFPREDQETQYF.

CDR3 loop: CASSEYPGKSYTF. CDR3 DNA sequence: TGTGCCAGCAGTGAATATCCGGGGAAGAGCTACACCTTC. The rearrangement uses TRBV25-1 and TRBJ1-2; D gene unclear. From germline, CDR1 is MGHDK and CDR2 SYGVNS. V was clipped by 0 bases and J by 9 bases, with 11 bases between them. The CDR3 is 13 residues long.

Of note for this clonotype: This sequence may be a read error, since a much larger clone differs from it by one base. The V gene is TRBV7-2, the J gene TRBJ2-7; the D gene is possibly TRBD2 (5 bases). Trimming removed 3 bases from V and 7 bases from J, with 13 bases in between. The CDR3 runs to 13 residues. Germline assignment: CDR1 SGHTA and CDR2 FQGNSA. DNA of the CDR3: TGTGCCAGCAGCTTTGTCCCGGGGAGAGAGCAGTACTTC. Residues: CASSFVPGREQYF.

The rearrangement joins TRBV4-2 to TRBJ2-7; D is possibly TRBD2 (6 bases). CDR1 is LGHNA and CDR2 is YNFKEQ in the germline V gene. The V end lost 1 base, the J end lost 6 bases, and 13 bases lay between the germline ends. The CDR3 covers 14 residues. Written as DNA, the CDR3 is TGTGCCAGCAGCCAAGTGGCGGGGCGTTTCGAGCAGTACTTC. This translates into CASSQVAGRFEQYF.

V usage is TRBV20-1 and J usage is TRBJ2-5; the D gene is possibly TRBD1 (5 bases). Germline V gives CDR1 DFQATT, CDR2 SNEGSKA (reference sequence). CDR3 length: 13 residues. Trimming stripped 3 bases from V and 1 base from J, with 9 bases between. In DNA, the CDR3 is TGCAGTGCTAGTTGGGGCTTCCAAGAGACCCAGTACTTC. It codes for CSASWGFQETQYF.

The CDR3: CASSSIRLAHEQFF. The CDR3 DNA is TGTGCCAGCAGCTCAATACGACTAGCCCATGAGCAGTTCTTC. This chain joins TRBV11-1 and TRBJ2-1; 7 nucleotides match TRBD2. Germline CDR1 is SGHAT and CDR2 is FQDESV (reference sequence). V was pared by 4 bases and J by 8 bases, with 8 bases of the junction left unmatched. This CDR3 has 14 amino acids.

The chain has TRBV6-2 or TRBV6-3 and TRBJ2-3, with a possible D match to TRBD2 (7 bases). CDR3 length: 17 amino acids. V was trimmed by 5 bases and J by 1 base, leaving 19 bases between them. CDR1 is MNHEY, CDR2 SVGEGT, per germline. This CDR3 is CASSPRDGGGGTDTQYF. The CDR3 DNA is TGTGCCAGCAGTCCAAGGGACGGCGGGGGCGGCACAGATACGCAGTATTTT.

A remark on this clonotype: A much bigger clone sits one base away, suggesting this may be a read error. V and J are TRBV28 and TRBJ2-2; perhaps TRBD2 as D (7 bases). There are 15 residues in the CDR3. Germline V lookup: CDR1 MDHEN, CDR2 SYDVKM. The CDR3 loop is CASSLEGGNAGELFF. In nucleotides, the CDR3 is TGTGCCAGCAGTTTAGAGGGGGGGAACGCCGGGGAGCTGTTTTTT.

The genes are TRBV2 and TRBJ2-3, with a possible D match to TRBD2 (6 bases). Germline CDR1 reads SNHLY; CDR2 reads FYNNEI. The CDR3 runs to 13 residues. V lost 8 bases and J 0 bases, leaving 9 bases between the germline ends. The CDR3 DNA reads TGTGCCAGCGGGCGGGAAAGCACAGATACGCAGTATTTT. Residues: CASGRESTDTQYF.

The rearrangement joins TRBV7-3 to TRBJ1-1; D gene ambiguous. Trimming pared 5 bases from V and 5 bases from J, leaving 21 bases between. The CDR3 consists of 16 residues. The germline V gene encodes CDR1 SGHTA and CDR2 FQGTGA. CDR3 sequence (DNA): TGTGCCAGCAGCCCCAATAGAGACTCCGCGGGGACTGAAGCTTTCTTT. It encodes CASSPNRDSAGTEAFF.

This clonotype was recorded at least ten times. The chain employs TRBV7-8 and TRBJ1-6; D is undetermined. The V and J ends lost 1 base and 7 bases respectively, with 11 bases between them. Germline V gives CDR1 SGHVS, CDR2 FQNEAQ. This CDR3 contains 15 residues. The chain's CDR3 is CASSLESVRNSPLHF. The CDR3, as DNA: TGTGCCAGCAGCTTAGAGTCAGTTAGGAATTCACCCCTCCACTTT.

This clonotype was observed a few times. V usage is TRBV2 and J usage is TRBJ1-5; 9 nucleotides line up with TRBD1. The CDR3 has 14 amino acids. CDR1 SNHLY and CDR2 FYNNEI come from the germline V gene. The V and J ends lost 6 bases and 0 bases, in that order; junction bases with no gene match: 0. The CDR3 DNA reads as TGTGCCAGCAGGGGACAGGGTAGCAATCAGCCCCAGCATTTT. Its translation is CASRGQGSNQPQHF.

V is TRBV20-1 and J is TRBJ2-2, with TRBD2 matching 7 bases. J lost 2 bases, V lost 6 bases, and 6 bases had no gene match. This CDR3 has 14 amino acids. Germline lookup yields CDR1 DFQATT and CDR2 SNEGSKA (reference sequence). The CDR3 DNA reads TGCAGTGCCACCACTAGCGTAAACACCGGGGAGCTGTTTTTT. This gives the protein CSATTSVNTGELFF.

This clonotype was counted at least ten times. The chain's CDR3 is CASSTRGGLSYEQYF. The CDR3, as DNA: TGTGCCAGCAGTACCCGCGGGGGCCTCTCCTACGAGCAGTACTTC. This rearrangement joins TRBV7-2 to TRBJ2-7, with TRBD2 as a possible D gene (7 bases). The CDR3 has 15 residues. Germline loops: CDR1 SGHTA, CDR2 FQGNSA. With 6 bases removed from V and 0 bases from J, the gap between germline ends came to 15 bases.

The V call is TRBV7-8, the J call TRBJ2-6; 8 nucleotides line up with TRBD1. The V gene's germline CDR1 is SGHVS and CDR2 FQNEAQ. The CDR3 is 16 amino acids. V shed 3 bases, J shed 2 bases, and the junction held 3 bases outside the gene matches. The CDR3 DNA follows: TGTGCCAGCAGCTTGGACAGGGTACCTGGGGCCAACGTCCTGACTTTC. Translating it yields CASSLDRVPGANVLTF.

The chain joins TRBV20-1 to TRBJ2-1; 7 bases line up with TRBD2. The CDR3 sequence is 14 residues long. CDR1 is DFQATT and CDR2 is SNEGSKA in the germline V gene (reference sequence). J gave up 0 bases and V 5 bases, and 4 bases lay outside the gene matches. The CDR3 region has the DNA TGCAGTGCTCAAACGGGGGGCTCCTACAATGAGCAGTTCTTC. This encodes CSAQTGGSYNEQFF.

The chain links TRBV4-1 to TRBJ2-1; 10 nucleotides align to TRBD2. The trim removed 5 bases at V and 7 bases at J, leaving 8 bases unmatched. The CDR3 runs to 15 residues. Germline V gives CDR1 MGHRA, CDR2 YSYEKL. CDR3 in DNA: TGCGCCAGCAGCGCCGGGACTAGCGTTATAAATGAGCAGTTCTTC. Translating gives CASSAGTSVINEQFF.

The table lists this clonotype with a few counts. This sequence joins TRBV6-2 or TRBV6-3 and TRBJ1-1; D is perhaps TRBD1 (5 bases). CDR3 length equals 16 residues. Germline V lookup: CDR1 MNHEY, CDR2 SVGEGT. V was cut by 0 bases and J by 4 bases, with 15 bases left in between. The CDR3 sequence: CASSYSRARQGTEAFF. In DNA, the CDR3 is TGTGCCAGCAGTTACTCGAGGGCCCGGCAGGGCACTGAAGCTTTCTTT.

CDR3 nucleotides: TGTGCCAGCAGTGAAGCAGAGTATTTGCAGTTCTTC. Protein sequence: CASSEAEYLQFF. The chain couples TRBV2 to TRBJ2-1; D is uncertain. This CDR3 contains 12 residues. Germline V gene data show CDR1 as SNHLY and CDR2 as FYNNEI. The V end lost 0 bases, the J end lost 12 bases, and 9 bases lay between the germline ends.

This chain uses TRBV20-1 with TRBJ2-3; the D gene is possibly TRBD2 (7 bases). This CDR3 contains 17 residues. Germline V gene sequence: CDR1 DFQATT, CDR2 SNEGSKA (reference sequence). Trimming removed 7 bases at V and 0 bases at J, with 23 bases between. CDR3 nucleotides: TGCAGTGTTTTACCCCCCCGGGGGAGGGGGAGCACAGATACGCAGTATTTT. This sequence encodes CSVLPPRGRGSTDTQYF.